This T cell receptor beta chain was documented in a study of shared clonotypes between healthy human individuals. Broader study findings: Generally, naive subsets came out with larger estimated richness than memory subsets. Sampling involved blood alone; tissue repertoires likely differ. It was the few donors that limited the genetic and exposure-history diversity represented.

With respect to this clone: The antigen remains unidentified.

V was cut by 3 bases and J by 5 bases, with 14 bases left in between. The CDR3 has 14 amino acids. Germline V gene lookup returns CDR1 SGHNT and CDR2 YYREEE (reference sequence). TCRdb's copy holds only in-frame clones and misses some; the assay was immunoSEQ multiplex PCR. Of around 1 million clones in the sample, 76% were seen once. This sequence joins TRBV5-4 and TRBJ2-5; D possibly corresponds to TRBD1 (6 bases). The source material was memory CD4+ T cells sorted from blood. Subset noted: CD45RA-negative fraction. The TCR originated in a man aged 18 to 30 in good health. CDR3 sequence: CASSSDRLGETQYF. The CDR3 region has the DNA TGTGCCAGCAGCTCCGACAGGCTGGGGGAGACCCAGTACTTC. Looking up the rest from reference TRBV5-4 and TRBJ2-5 gives the full variable domain: ETGVTQSPTHLIKTRGQQVTLRCSSQSGHNTVSWYQQALGQGPQFIFQYYREEENGRGNFPPRFSGLQFPNYSSELNVNALELDDSALYLCASSSDRLGETQYFGPGTRLLVL.